The 27 T cell receptor beta chains in this list originate from one sample, sequenced in a study of cytomegalovirus exposure and HLA in healthy donors. 13 Jbeta primers and 60 Vbeta primers were used for the PCR. Assay: immunoSEQ multiplex PCR; the TCRdb copy retains only in-frame clones and omits some. The sample carries 100,000 to 150,000 clones, about 81% recorded once. Sequencing used PBMCs. The receptors originated from a woman under 40 in good health and CMV-seronegative.

The table lists this clone with a few counts. The rearrangement uses TRBV19 and TRBJ2-5; 14 nucleotides agree with TRBD2. The CDR3 loop spans 16 amino acids. Germline CDR1 and CDR2: LNHDA and SQIVND (reference sequence). With V trimmed by 5 bases and J by 5 bases, 7 bases remained unmatched. CDR3 region: CASSETSGRAEETQYF. The CDR3 coding sequence is TGTGCCAGTAGTGAGACTAGCGGGAGGGCCGAGGAGACCCAGTACTTC.

The V call is TRBV20-1, the J call TRBJ2-1, with D unclear. With 2 bases removed from V and 5 bases from J, the gap between germline ends came to 4 bases. The CDR3 has 11 amino acids. The V gene's germline CDR1 is DFQATT and CDR2 SNEGSKA (reference sequence). CDR3 sequence (DNA): TGCAGTGCTAGACCCGACAATGAGCAGTTCTTC. This encodes CSARPDNEQFF.

The chain uses TRBV18 and TRBJ2-2; D is unclear. The CDR3 contains 13 residues. V was clipped by 3 bases and J by 6 bases, with 8 bases between them. CDR1 KGHSH and CDR2 LQKENI come from the germline V gene. This CDR3 reads CASSPAVSGELFF. As DNA, the CDR3 is TGTGCCAGCTCACCTGCGGTCTCCGGGGAGCTGTTTTTT.

V gene TRBV27 combines with J gene TRBJ2-2; 8 bases line up with TRBD1. Germline V gives CDR1 MNHEY, CDR2 SMNVEV (reference sequence). The CDR3 has 16 residues. J gave up 1 base and V 4 bases, and 5 bases lay outside the gene matches. As DNA, the CDR3 is TGTGCCAGCAGTTATGCCGGGACAGGGAACACCGGGGAGCTGTTTTTT. It translates to CASSYAGTGNTGELFF.

CDR3: CASSRVRDTGELFF. The CDR3 bases are TGTGCCAGCAGTCGGGTGCGTGACACCGGGGAGCTGTTTTTT. The chain carries TRBV7-8 and TRBJ2-2; D is unclear. The CDR3 extends over 14 amino acids. CDR1 and CDR2 (germline): SGHVS, FQNEAQ. Trimming took off 6 bases at V and 3 bases at J, with 11 bases between the two ends.

V and J are TRBV30 and TRBJ1-5; no firm D call. V lost 2 bases to trimming and J lost 3 bases, with 5 bases between them. There are 12 residues in the CDR3. Germline V gene sequence: CDR1 GTSNPN, CDR2 SVGIG (reference sequence). The CDR3 DNA follows: TGTGCCTGGAGTCTATTCAATCAGCCCCAGCATTTT. This codes for CAWSLFNQPQHF.

This clone was recorded once. The chain is built from TRBV27 and TRBJ2-7; D is unclear. V gave up 5 bases and J gave up 2 bases, with 10 bases separating them. The germline gives CDR1 MNHEY, CDR2 SMNVEV (reference sequence). This CDR3 comprises 13 residues. DNA of the CDR3: TGTGCCAGCAGTGTCGGGTCTGCCTACGAGCAGTACTTC. This sequence encodes CASSVGSAYEQYF.

The V call is TRBV9, the J call TRBJ2-1, with TRBD2 matching 8 bases. This CDR3 is built from 16 residues. The germline CDR1 and CDR2 sequences are SGDLS and YYNGEE. Trimming took 5 bases from V and 8 from J; bases not matched to a gene: 15. The CDR3 loop reads CASSSTGTRGRHEQFF. CDR3 DNA sequence: TGTGCCAGCAGTTCCACCGGGACTAGGGGTAGGCATGAGCAGTTCTTC.

This clone is categorized as medium-sized. The chain recombines TRBV4-2 with TRBJ1-1; 7 nucleotides match TRBD1. Germline V gene lookup returns CDR1 LGHNA and CDR2 YNFKEQ. J gave up 3 bases and V 1 base, and 5 bases lay outside the gene matches. The CDR3 is 15 residues long. CDR3 bases: TGTGCCAGCAGCCAAGTTGGGGACAGCTACACTGAAGCTTTCTTT. Translating gives CASSQVGDSYTEAFF.

The chain joins TRBV11-2 to TRBJ2-5; D is unclear. The CDR3 length is 15 residues. The germline gives CDR1 SGHAT, CDR2 FQNNGV. V gave up 1 base and J gave up 1 base, with 10 bases separating them. The CDR3: CASSLGADPQETQYF. The CDR3 DNA reads as TGTGCCAGCAGCTTAGGGGCAGACCCCCAAGAGACCCAGTACTTC.

The chain combines TRBV9 with TRBJ2-5, with 10 nucleotides matching TRBD1. The closer fit of TRBJ2-7 to the DNA end suggests the J call may be wrong. The CDR3 has 13 residues. Germline assignment: CDR1 SGDLS and CDR2 YYNGEE. CDR3 DNA: TGTGCCAGCAGCACCGGGACAGGGGTCGAGCAGTACTTC. This codes for CASSTGTGVEQYF.

The J gene is TRBJ2-1, the V gene TRBV27, with 10 nucleotides matching TRBD2. J gave up 0 bases and V 6 bases, and 2 bases lay outside the gene matches. This CDR3 spans 15 amino acids. Germline loops: CDR1 MNHEY, CDR2 SMNVEV (reference sequence). CDR3 bases: TGTGCCAGCAGGAGCGGGGGGGGCTCCTACAATGAGCAGTTCTTC. Amino acids: CASRSGGGSYNEQFF.

A single count supports this clone. The chain links TRBV4-3 to TRBJ2-7, with a weak D call TRBD2 (6 bases). V shed 4 bases and J shed 7 bases, with 20 bases lying between them. The CDR3 loop spans 15 amino acids. From germline, CDR1 is LGHNA and CDR2 YSLEER. CDR3 amino acids: CASSLQLLASEEQYF. Here the CDR3 DNA reads TGCGCCAGCAGCCTCCAACTACTAGCTTCGGAGGAGCAGTACTTC.

CDR3 sequence: CASSSLGLRNPNSPLHF. CDR3 nucleotide sequence: TGTGCCAGCTCATCATTGGGACTCAGGAATCCTAATTCACCCCTCCACTTT. The chain carries TRBV18 and TRBJ1-6, with D maybe TRBD1 (5 bases). Germline assignment: CDR1 KGHSH and CDR2 LQKENI. Trimming left V 5 bases short and J 6 bases short, with 20 bases between. The CDR3 has 17 amino acids. Complete variable domain (other parts from reference TRBV18 and TRBJ1-6): NAGVMQNPRHLVRRRGQEARLRCSPMKGHSHVYWYRQLPEEGLKFMVYLQKENIIDESGMPKERFSAEFPKEGPSILRIQQVVRGDSAAYFCASSSLGLRNPNSPLHFGNGTRLTVT.

The genes are TRBV25-1 and TRBJ1-1; TRBD1 matches 9 bases. CDR1 and CDR2 (germline): MGHDK, SYGVNS. CDR3 size: 14 residues. The trim removed 5 bases at V and 4 bases at J, leaving 5 bases unmatched. The DNA for the CDR3 is TGTGCCAGCAGTCGGACAGGGGATATCACTGAAGCTTTCTTT. Its protein is CASSRTGDITEAFF.

This chain uses TRBV6-4 with TRBJ2-1; TRBD2 matches 8 bases. Unmatched junction bases numbered 1, after V lost 0 bases and J lost 9 bases. CDR1 and CDR2 from the germline V gene are MRHNA and SNTAGT. CDR3 length equals 13 residues. In DNA, the CDR3 is TGTGCCAGCAGTGACTCCGGGGGGGGTGAGCAGTTCTTC. Its protein product is CASSDSGGGEQFF.

V gene TRBV7-3 combines with J gene TRBJ2-3; tentative D call: TRBD2 (6 bases). With 4 bases removed from V and 4 bases from J, the gap between germline ends came to 15 bases. This CDR3 contains 15 residues. CDR1 is SGHTA, CDR2 FQGTGA, per germline. Written as DNA, the CDR3 is TGTGCCAGCAGCTCGTTGGGACTCAGGGCAGATACGCAGTATTTT. Translating it yields CASSSLGLRADTQYF.

This chain uses TRBV30 with TRBJ1-2, with TRBD1 as a possible D gene (5 bases). Germline lookup yields CDR1 GTSNPN and CDR2 SVGIG (reference sequence). CDR3 size: 13 residues. Trimming cost V 2 bases and J 4 bases, with 11 bases left between them. The CDR3 loop reads CAWSPSGSYGYTF. Here the CDR3 DNA reads TGTGCCTGGAGTCCCTCAGGGTCCTATGGCTACACCTTC.

The chain employs TRBV7-9 and TRBJ1-2; the match to TRBD1 covers 10 bases. Germline CDR1 SEHNR, CDR2 FQNEAQ (reference sequence). V trimming: 3 bases; J trimming: 8 bases; junction bases outside the gene matches: 9. This CDR3 is 15 amino acids long. The chain's CDR3 is CASSFGRQGAWGYTF. DNA of the CDR3: TGTGCCAGCAGCTTCGGTAGACAGGGGGCGTGGGGCTACACCTTC.

The chain combines TRBV2 with TRBJ2-7; D is perhaps TRBD1 (5 bases). The V end lost 1 base, the J end lost 3 bases, and 13 bases lay between the germline ends. This CDR3 contains 15 residues. Germline V gene lookup returns CDR1 SNHLY and CDR2 FYNNEI. As DNA, the CDR3 is TGTGCCAGCAGTGAAGAGGCCAGGGCGCGCTACGAGCAGTACTTC. It specifies CASSEEARARYEQYF.

Relative to its sample, this clone is large. The chain joins TRBV7-8 to TRBJ1-2; D not resolved. Germline V gene sequence: CDR1 SGHVS, CDR2 FQNEAQ. The CDR3 has 12 residues. Trimming cost V 1 base and J 6 bases, with 6 bases left between them. The CDR3 protein is CASSLGRDGYTF. The CDR3 nucleotides read TGTGCCAGCAGCTTAGGTCGGGATGGCTACACCTTC.

DNA for the CDR3: TGTGCCAGCAGGAACAGGGGGCTACTCTCCAATCAGCCCCAGCATTTT. Translation gives CASRNRGLLSNQPQHF. This rearrangement joins TRBV6-6 to TRBJ1-5, with TRBD1 matching over 9 bases. After removal of 6 bases from V and 3 bases from J, the junction contained 9 bases not matched to a gene. Germline CDR1 is MNHNY and CDR2 is SVGAGI (reference sequence). The CDR3 is 16 amino acids.

A few counts support this clone. The J gene is TRBJ2-1, the V gene TRBV4-1; 7 bases are a match to TRBD1. The CDR3 sequence is 17 residues long. V was clipped by 1 base and J by 7 bases; unmatched bases: 13. From germline, CDR1 is MGHRA and CDR2 YSYEKL. For the CDR3, the DNA is TGCGCCAGCAGCCAAGGAAGATCGAGGGGGCGTTGGAATGAGCAGTTCTTC. Its protein product is CASSQGRSRGRWNEQFF.

This clone showed up just a few times. V and J are TRBV6-4 and TRBJ1-1; 9 nucleotides match TRBD1. Germline trimming cut 4 bases from V and 5 bases from J; bases unmatched to any gene: 8. The CDR3 sequence is 15 residues long. Germline CDR1 MRHNA, CDR2 SNTAGT. The CDR3, as DNA: TGTGCCAGCAGTGCTGATCCGACAGGGGGGACTGAAGCTTTCTTT. Its translation is CASSADPTGGTEAFF.

This chain connects TRBV5-1 to TRBJ1-1; D is perhaps TRBD1 (6 bases). The CDR3 is 16 amino acids. Germline V lookup: CDR1 SGHRS, CDR2 YFSETQ. Trimming removed 0 bases at V and 0 bases at J, with 12 bases between. The CDR3 DNA reads TGCGCCAGCAGCTTGGCACAGGGTGATATGAACACTGAAGCTTTCTTT. Amino acid sequence: CASSLAQGDMNTEAFF.

The chain has TRBV6-1 and TRBJ2-2, with TRBD2 matching over 8 bases. Losses at the gene ends were 5 bases for V and 5 bases for J; bases not matched to a gene: 4. This CDR3 region has 14 residues. In germline, CDR1 is MNHNS, CDR2 SASEGT. CDR3 DNA sequence: TGTGCCAGCAGTCCGGGACTAGAAACCGGGGAGCTGTTTTTT. Translating gives CASSPGLETGELFF.

The chain combines TRBV6-1 with TRBJ1-4, with D possibly matching TRBD1 (5 bases). The CDR3 loop spans 14 amino acids. With 6 bases removed from V and 5 bases from J, the gap between germline ends came to 13 bases. The germline V gene encodes CDR1 MNHNS and CDR2 SASEGT. CDR3 sequence: CASRAGTRNEKLFF. CDR3 DNA: TGTGCCAGCAGGGCCGGGACTAGAAATGAAAAACTGTTTTTT.